This T cell receptor beta chain was identified during a study of T cell changes during pregnancy in multiple sclerosis. The germline gives CDR1 LNHDA, CDR2 SQIVND (reference sequence). Trimming removed 2 bases from V and 9 bases from J; junction bases left unmatched: 12. This CDR3 has 16 residues. The assay was immunoSEQ multiplex PCR, and TCRdb's table has in-frame clones only and misses some. The table lists about 75,000 clones, about 93% of them singletons. The gene calls are TRBV19 and TRBJ2-1, with 8 positions matching TRBD2. This sample comprised CD4+ T cells from peripheral blood mononuclear cells, obtained after pregnancy. This TCR derives from a female donor with multiple sclerosis, enrolled in a pregnancy study. For the CDR3, the DNA is TGTGCCAGTAGTATAATGCGGAGCGGGAGTCGGGGTGAGCAGTTCTTC. Its translation: CASSIMRSGSRGEQFF.